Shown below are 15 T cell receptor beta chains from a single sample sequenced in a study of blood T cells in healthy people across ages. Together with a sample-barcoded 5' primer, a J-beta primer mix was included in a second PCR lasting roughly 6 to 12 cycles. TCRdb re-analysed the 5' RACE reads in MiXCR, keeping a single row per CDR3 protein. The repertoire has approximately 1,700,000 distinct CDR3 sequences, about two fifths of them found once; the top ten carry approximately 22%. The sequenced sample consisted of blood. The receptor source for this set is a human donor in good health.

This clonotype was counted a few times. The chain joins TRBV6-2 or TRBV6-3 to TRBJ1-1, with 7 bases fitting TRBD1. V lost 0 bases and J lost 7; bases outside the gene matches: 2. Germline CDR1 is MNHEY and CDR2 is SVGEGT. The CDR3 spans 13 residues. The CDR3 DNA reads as TGTGCCAGCAGTTACTCCCGACAGGGTGAAGCTTTCTTT. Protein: CASSYSRQGEAFF.

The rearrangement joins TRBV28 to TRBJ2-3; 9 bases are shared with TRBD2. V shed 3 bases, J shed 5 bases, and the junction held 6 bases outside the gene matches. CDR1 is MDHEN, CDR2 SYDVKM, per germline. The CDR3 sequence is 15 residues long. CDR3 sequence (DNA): TGTGCCAGCAGTTTGGCAGGACTAGCGCAAGATACGCAGTATTTT. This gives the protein CASSLAGLAQDTQYF.

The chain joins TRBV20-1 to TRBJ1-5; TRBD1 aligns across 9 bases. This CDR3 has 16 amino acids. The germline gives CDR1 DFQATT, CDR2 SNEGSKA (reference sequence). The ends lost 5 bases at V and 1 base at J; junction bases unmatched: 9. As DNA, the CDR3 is TGCAGTGCTTACGGGACAGGGCGTGGGAGCAATCAGCCCCAGCATTTT. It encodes CSAYGTGRGSNQPQHF.

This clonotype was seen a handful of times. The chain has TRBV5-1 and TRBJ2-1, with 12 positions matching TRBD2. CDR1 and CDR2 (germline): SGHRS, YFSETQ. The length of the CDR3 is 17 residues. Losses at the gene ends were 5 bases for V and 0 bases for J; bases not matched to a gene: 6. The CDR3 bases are TGCGCCAGCAGTTCTAGCGGGGGGGCCCCCTCCTACAATGAGCAGTTCTTC. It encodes CASSSSGGAPSYNEQFF.

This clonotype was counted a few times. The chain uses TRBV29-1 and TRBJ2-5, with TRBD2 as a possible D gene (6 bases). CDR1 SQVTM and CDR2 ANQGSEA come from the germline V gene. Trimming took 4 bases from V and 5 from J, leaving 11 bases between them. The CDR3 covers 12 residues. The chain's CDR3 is CSVVGGRETQYF. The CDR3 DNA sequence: TGCAGCGTTGTTGGGGGGAGGGAGACCCAGTACTTC.

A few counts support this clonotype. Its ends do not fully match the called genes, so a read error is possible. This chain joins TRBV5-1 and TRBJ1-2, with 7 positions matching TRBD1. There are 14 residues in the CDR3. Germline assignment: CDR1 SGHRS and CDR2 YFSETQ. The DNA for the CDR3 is TGCGCCAGCAGCTTGGGACAGGGAAACTATGGCGACACCTTC. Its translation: CASSLGQGNYGDTF.

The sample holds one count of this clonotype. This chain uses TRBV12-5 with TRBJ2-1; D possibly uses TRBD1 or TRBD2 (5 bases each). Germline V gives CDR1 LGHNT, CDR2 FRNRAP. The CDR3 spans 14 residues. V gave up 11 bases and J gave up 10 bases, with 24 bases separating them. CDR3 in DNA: TGTGCTGGGGCGGGTGGTGCTGCCTCAGAGGAGCAGTTCTTC. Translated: CAGAGGAASEEQFF.

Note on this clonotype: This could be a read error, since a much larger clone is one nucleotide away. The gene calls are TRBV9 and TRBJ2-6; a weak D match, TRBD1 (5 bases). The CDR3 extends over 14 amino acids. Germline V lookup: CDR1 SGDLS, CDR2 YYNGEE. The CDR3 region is CASSVSSGADVLTF. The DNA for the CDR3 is TGTGCCAGCAGCGTCAGCTCTGGGGCCGACGTCCTGACTTTC.

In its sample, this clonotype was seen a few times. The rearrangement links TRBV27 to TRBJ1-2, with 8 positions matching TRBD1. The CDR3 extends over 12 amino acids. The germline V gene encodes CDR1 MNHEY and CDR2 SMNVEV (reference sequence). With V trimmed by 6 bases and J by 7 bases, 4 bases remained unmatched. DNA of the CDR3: TGTGCCAGCAGCGCCGACAGGGGTGGCTACACCTTC. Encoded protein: CASSADRGGYTF.

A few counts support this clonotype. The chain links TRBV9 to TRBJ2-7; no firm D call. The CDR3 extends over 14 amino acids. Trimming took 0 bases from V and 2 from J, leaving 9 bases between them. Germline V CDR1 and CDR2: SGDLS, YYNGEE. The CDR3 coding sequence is TGTGCCAGCAGCGTAGGTCAAACTCCCTACGAGCAGTACTTC. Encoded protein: CASSVGQTPYEQYF.

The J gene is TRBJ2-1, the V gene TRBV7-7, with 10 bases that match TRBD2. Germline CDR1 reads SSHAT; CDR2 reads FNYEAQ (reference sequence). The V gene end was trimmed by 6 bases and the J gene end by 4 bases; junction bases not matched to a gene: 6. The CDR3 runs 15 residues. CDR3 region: CASSCLAGEYNEQFF. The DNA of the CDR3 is TGTGCCAGCAGTTGCCTAGCGGGGGAATACAATGAGCAGTTCTTC.

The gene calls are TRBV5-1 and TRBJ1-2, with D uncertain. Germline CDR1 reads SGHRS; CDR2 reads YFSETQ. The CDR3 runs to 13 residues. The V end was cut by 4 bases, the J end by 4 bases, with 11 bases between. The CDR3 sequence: CASSPSWSYGYTF. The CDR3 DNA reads TGCGCCAGCAGCCCCTCGTGGTCCTATGGCTACACCTTC.

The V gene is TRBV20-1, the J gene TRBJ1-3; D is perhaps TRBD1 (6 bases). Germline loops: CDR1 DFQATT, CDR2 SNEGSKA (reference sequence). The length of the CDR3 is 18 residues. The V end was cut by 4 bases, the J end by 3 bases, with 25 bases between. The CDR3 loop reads CSATRLTGFGPFGNTIYF. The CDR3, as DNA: TGCAGTGCTACAAGGCTAACAGGGTTCGGTCCTTTTGGAAACACCATATATTTT.

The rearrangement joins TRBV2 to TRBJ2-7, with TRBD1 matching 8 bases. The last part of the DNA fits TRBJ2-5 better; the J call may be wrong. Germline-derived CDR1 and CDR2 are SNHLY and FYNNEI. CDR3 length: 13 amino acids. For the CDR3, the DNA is TGTGCCAGGAACAGGGGGAGCCTAGAGACCCAGTACTTC. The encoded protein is CARNRGSLETQYF.

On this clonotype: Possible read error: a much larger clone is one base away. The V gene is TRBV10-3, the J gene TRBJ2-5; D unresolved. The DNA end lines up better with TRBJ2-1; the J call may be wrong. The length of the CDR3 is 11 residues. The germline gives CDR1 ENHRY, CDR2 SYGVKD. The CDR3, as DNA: TGTGCCATCAGTGCAGGAGAGACCCAGTTCTTC. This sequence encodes CAISAGETQFF.